These 15 T cell receptor beta chains were sequenced from one sample in a study of blood T cell repertoires in COVID-19. Measured with immunoSEQ multiplex PCR; TCRdb has only the in-frame clones, and not every one. Of 100,000 or so clones listed, approximately 70% were seen once; the top ten hold roughly 6%. The sequenced sample was peripheral blood. The source is a man older than 75 with acute or convalescent COVID-19.

This sequence joins TRBV5-4 and TRBJ2-7, with a tentative D call TRBD2 (6 bases). Germline assignment: CDR1 SGHNT and CDR2 YYREEE (reference sequence). Trimming shortened V by 4 bases and J by 0 bases, and 14 bases separated the two germline ends. CDR3 length: 15 amino acids. Here the CDR3 DNA reads TGTGCCAGCAGCAGGCGGGACTCCCTCTCCTACGAGCAGTACTTC. It yields the protein CASSRRDSLSYEQYF.

This chain uses TRBV19 with TRBJ1-1, with 9 positions matching TRBD1. CDR3 size: 12 residues. Per germline, CDR1 LNHDA and CDR2 SQIVND (reference sequence). Trimming at V came to 6 bases and at J to 8 bases, leaving 4 bases not matched to a gene. The DNA of the CDR3 is TGTGCCAGTAGAGGGGACAGGGAGGAAGCTTTCTTT. Its protein is CASRGDREEAFF.

J is TRBJ2-7 and V is TRBV29-1, with 14 bases that match TRBD2. Trimming cost V 5 bases and J 6 bases; bases outside gene matches: 9. Germline CDR1 SQVTM, CDR2 ANQGSEA. The CDR3 spans 15 residues. CDR3 loop: CSVSGTSGRLSEQYF. CDR3 nucleotide sequence: TGCAGCGTTTCCGGGACTAGCGGGAGACTCTCCGAGCAGTACTTC.

The chain is built from TRBV11-3 and TRBJ2-2; 11 bases agree with TRBD2. Germline loops: CDR1 SGHNT, CDR2 YENEEA. Trimming cost V 6 bases and J 2 bases; bases outside gene matches: 11. The CDR3 spans 18 residues. The CDR3 is CASRPGGTSGYNTGELFF. As DNA, the CDR3 is TGTGCCAGCAGACCCGGCGGGACTAGCGGATATAACACCGGGGAGCTGTTTTTT. The variable domain in full, with the rest retrieved from reference TRBV11-3 and TRBJ2-2, is EAGVVQSPRYKIIEKKQPVAFWCNPISGHNTLYWYLQNLGQGPELLIRYENEEAVDDSQLPKDRFSAERLKGVDSTLKIQPAELGDSAVYLCASRPGGTSGYNTGELFFGEGSRLTVL.

Points on this clone: Other DNA sequences in this specimen translate into the identical CDR3. The chain joins TRBV5-6 to TRBJ2-7, with 7 positions matching TRBD1. The V gene end was trimmed by 0 bases and the J gene end by 2 bases; junction bases not matched to a gene: 2. The CDR3 consists of 14 residues. Germline loops: CDR1 SGHDT, CDR2 YYEEEE. CDR3 DNA: TGTGCCAGCAGCTTGGGGACAGGAACCTACGAGCAGTACTTC. Translating it yields CASSLGTGTYEQYF.

V and J are TRBV28 and TRBJ1-4, with a weak D call TRBD1 (5 bases). Per germline, CDR1 MDHEN and CDR2 SYDVKM. The V gene lost 2 bases and the J gene lost 13 bases, with 11 bases spanning the gap. This CDR3 spans 12 amino acids. Written as DNA, the CDR3 is TGTGCCAGCAGTTTAGGGGTGGGGGGACTGTTTTTT. This sequence encodes CASSLGVGGLFF.

This chain uses TRBV28 with TRBJ2-7, with D unclear. Trimming pared 3 bases from V and 6 bases from J, leaving 9 bases between. Germline V CDR1 and CDR2: MDHEN, SYDVKM. CDR3 size: 12 residues. CDR3 protein: CASSFAAGEQYF. The CDR3 bases are TGTGCCAGCAGTTTTGCTGCCGGCGAGCAGTACTTC.

This rearrangement joins TRBV6-6 to TRBJ1-4; D call uncertain. This CDR3 is 13 amino acids long. Germline CDR1 reads MNHNY; CDR2 reads SVGAGI (reference sequence). The CDR3 loop reads CASGGSLTEKLFF. CDR3 DNA sequence: TGTGCGTCCGGCGGCAGCCTTACTGAAAAACTGTTTTTT.

This clone appeared a single time. J is TRBJ1-1 and V is TRBV28; perhaps TRBD1 as D (6 bases). The CDR3 runs to 15 residues. V lost 6 bases and J lost 0, with 14 bases in between. Germline assignment: CDR1 MDHEN and CDR2 SYDVKM. CDR3 sequence (DNA): TGTGCCAGCAGGCGAACAGGGACCTTGAACACTGAAGCTTTCTTT. The encoded protein is CASRRTGTLNTEAFF.

The chain joins TRBV6-5 to TRBJ2-5, with a weak D call TRBD2 (6 bases). Deletions cut 4 bases from V and 0 bases from J, with 15 bases between. Germline V CDR1 and CDR2: MNHEY, SVGAGI. The CDR3 has 16 amino acids. In DNA form, the CDR3 reads TGTGCCAGCAGTTCCGATGGGACTTTTCACCAAGAGACCCAGTACTTC. This codes for CASSSDGTFHQETQYF.

The gene calls are TRBV21-1 and TRBJ2-1; the table's D gene call, TRBD2, was not cross checked with the DNA. TRBV21-1 is a pseudogene segment. This CDR3 has 15 amino acids. CDR3 protein: CASSKGLAGGNEQFF. For the CDR3, the DNA is TGTGCCAGCAGCAAAGGGCTAGCGGGAGGTAATGAGCAGTTCTTC.

The rearrangement uses TRBV4-3 and TRBJ2-5, with 7 bases fitting TRBD2. The CDR3 has 15 amino acids. Per the germline V gene, CDR1 is LGHNA and CDR2 is YSLEER. The trim removed 1 base at V and 1 base at J, leaving 3 bases unmatched. CDR3 in DNA: TGCGCCAGCAGCCAAGTTCCTAGCGGCCAAGAGACCCAGTACTTC. Protein product: CASSQVPSGQETQYF.

V is TRBV4-3 and J is TRBJ1-2; D is unresolved. Trimming cost V 1 base and J 0 bases, with 12 bases left between them. The germline V gene encodes CDR1 LGHNA and CDR2 YSLEER. The length of the CDR3 is 16 residues. This CDR3 reads CASSQAHTGANYGYTF. CDR3 in DNA: TGCGCCAGCAGCCAAGCACATACCGGAGCTAACTATGGCTACACCTTC.

V is TRBV12-3 or TRBV12-4 and J is TRBJ2-7; TRBD2 matches 8 bases. Trimming at V came to 0 bases and at J to 12 bases, leaving 7 bases not matched to a gene. This CDR3 has 13 amino acids. The CDR3 protein is CASSLAQATSVYF. The CDR3 bases are TGTGCCAGCAGTTTAGCGCAGGCGACTAGCGTGTACTTC.

In this sample, this clone turned up once. This chain joins TRBV6-6 and TRBJ1-6, with 7 positions matching TRBD1. The CDR3 extends over 17 amino acids. The germline V gene encodes CDR1 MNHNY and CDR2 SVGAGI (reference sequence). V was pared by 5 bases and J by 6 bases, with 13 bases of the junction left unmatched. The CDR3 loop is CASSPGLSGGSNSPLHF. The DNA for the CDR3 is TGTGCCAGCAGTCCAGGGCTCTCAGGGGGATCTAATTCACCCCTCCACTTT.